Presented here are 4 T cell receptor beta chains from one specimen sequenced in a study of T cell clonotyping in hematopoietic cell transplantation. Profiling relied on immunoSEQ multiplex PCR, and the TCRdb table lists in-frame clones only, not all of them. This sample has about 6,800 clones, with 98% found just once. The specimen comprised PBMCs, sampled 30 days after allogeneic stem cell transplant. These receptor sequences come from a male patient aged 55 to 69 who had an allogeneic stem cell transplant from a related donor, so the T cells may come from the graft donor. Some clones in this sample may be carry-over from other donors' samples.

The chain combines TRBV6-1 with TRBJ2-5, with 12 bases that match TRBD2. V gave up 2 bases and J gave up 5 bases; unmatched junction bases: 3. Germline V gene sequence: CDR1 MNHNS, CDR2 SASEGT. The CDR3 has 15 amino acids. The CDR3 DNA reads TGTGCCAGCAGTGAACTAGCGGGGGGGCCCGAGACCCAGTACTTC. This sequence encodes CASSELAGGPETQYF.

The CDR3 protein is CASSYRDSAYEQYF. The DNA for the CDR3 is TGTGCCAGCAGCTACCGGGACAGCGCCTACGAGCAGTACTTC. The rearrangement uses TRBV5-6 and TRBJ2-7; 7 bases fit TRBD1. CDR1 and CDR2 (germline): SGHDT, YYEEEE. The CDR3 covers 14 residues. The trim removed 3 bases at V and 2 bases at J, leaving 5 bases unmatched.

CDR3 bases: TGTGCCAGCACATCGCCGGGCTACAATGAGCAGTTCTTC. It codes for CASTSPGYNEQFF. The genes are TRBV6-6 and TRBJ2-1; unclear D gene. The CDR3 sequence is 13 residues long. The germline gives CDR1 MNHNY, CDR2 SVGAGI (reference sequence). V was pared by 7 bases and J by 3 bases, with 10 bases between.

The CDR3 here is CASSWSGLKSYNSPLHF. CDR3 coding DNA: TGTGCCAGCAGCTGGTCAGGGTTGAAGTCCTATAATTCACCCCTCCACTTT. The chain uses TRBV7-2 and TRBJ1-6; TRBD1 is a possible D gene (5 bases). The CDR3 has 17 amino acids. CDR1 is SGHTA and CDR2 is FQGNSA in the germline V gene. The V and J ends lost 4 bases and 1 base respectively, with 14 bases between them.